One sample yielded the 13 T cell receptor beta chains listed below, sequenced in a study of cytomegalovirus exposure and HLA in healthy donors. Method: immunoSEQ multiplex PCR; TCRdb's copy keeps in-frame clones and lacks some. This table holds about 360,000 clones, roughly 88% found once. Material: PBMCs. The source is a woman younger than 30 in good health and CMV-seronegative.

The gene calls are TRBV6-1 and TRBJ2-5; 9 nucleotides line up with TRBD2. Germline CDR1 and CDR2: MNHNS and SASEGT. V lost 4 bases, J lost 2 bases, and 11 bases stayed unmatched. CDR3 size: 17 residues. In nucleotides, the CDR3 is TGTGCCAGCAGTGCCAGCGGGGGGACCTGGAGGCAAGAGACCCAGTACTTC. It encodes CASSASGGTWRQETQYF.

This clone was counted between two and nine times. This chain links TRBV6-5 with TRBJ1-2; tentatively, D is TRBD1 (6 bases). V gave up 4 bases and J gave up 4 bases, with 10 bases separating them. In germline, CDR1 is MNHEY, CDR2 SVGAGI. The CDR3 runs to 13 residues. This chain's CDR3 is CASSSTGIYGYTF. The DNA for the CDR3 is TGTGCCAGCAGTTCGACAGGCATCTATGGCTACACCTTC.

This clone was seen just once. The same CDR3 arises from other DNA sequences in this sample as well. J is TRBJ1-1 and V is TRBV19; D possibly corresponds to TRBD1 (6 bases). V lost 3 bases and J 3 bases, leaving 8 bases between the germline ends. Germline V gene sequence: CDR1 LNHDA, CDR2 SQIVND (reference sequence). The CDR3 is 13 amino acids. CDR3 DNA sequence: TGTGCCAGTAGTATCTACAGGGACACTGAAGCTTTCTTT. Residues: CASSIYRDTEAFF.

V usage is TRBV11-2 and J usage is TRBJ2-7; weak D call: TRBD2 (5 bases). This CDR3 is 15 amino acids long. Trimming cost V 3 bases and J 2 bases, with 14 bases left between them. CDR1 SGHAT and CDR2 FQNNGV come from the germline V gene. The CDR3 here is CASSFGGRAAYEQYF. In DNA form, the CDR3 reads TGTGCCAGCAGCTTCGGAGGAAGGGCGGCCTACGAGCAGTACTTC.

The sample holds one count of this clone. This chain joins TRBV4-2 and TRBJ2-2, with D perhaps TRBD1 (6 bases). The germline V gene encodes CDR1 LGHNA and CDR2 YNFKEQ. V lost 1 base to trimming and J lost 2 bases, with 11 bases between them. The CDR3 loop spans 16 amino acids. The CDR3 sequence: CASSQVADSNTGELFF. Here the CDR3 DNA reads TGTGCCAGCAGCCAAGTTGCGGACAGTAACACCGGGGAGCTGTTTTTT.

The chain uses TRBV27 and TRBJ2-1; D might be TRBD2 (5 bases). Germline lookup yields CDR1 MNHEY and CDR2 SMNVEV (reference sequence). Trimming cost V 9 bases and J 4 bases, with 16 bases left between them. The CDR3 has 14 residues. The CDR3 reads CASRPIASYNEQFF. The CDR3 DNA follows: TGTGCCAGTCGACCCATAGCGTCGTACAATGAGCAGTTCTTC.

This clone was seen once. The chain has TRBV4-1 and TRBJ1-1, with 9 positions matching TRBD1. The CDR3 sequence is 15 residues long. The germline V gene encodes CDR1 MGHRA and CDR2 YSYEKL. With V trimmed by 5 bases and J by 11 bases, 15 bases remained unmatched. The CDR3 DNA is TGCGCCAGCAGCTACTCAAGGGGACAGGGAGAATCGGCTTTCTTT. Its translation: CASSYSRGQGESAFF.

This chain joins TRBV6-1 and TRBJ2-7, with 7 bases matching TRBD2. The CDR3 spans 15 residues. Germline CDR1 MNHNS, CDR2 SASEGT. Trimming at V came to 3 bases and at J to 0 bases, leaving 5 bases not matched to a gene. In DNA form, the CDR3 reads TGTGCCAGCAGTGACGACGGGGGGTCCTCCTACGAGCAGTACTTC. The encoded protein is CASSDDGGSSYEQYF.

This chain links TRBV27 with TRBJ2-3; 9 bases are a match to TRBD2. The CDR3 is made up of 14 amino acids. Per germline, CDR1 MNHEY and CDR2 SMNVEV (reference sequence). The junction had 4 bases not matched to a gene; V was cut back by 3 bases and J by 6 bases. The CDR3 here is CASSFLAGLDTQYF. The CDR3 DNA is TGTGCCAGCAGTTTTCTAGCGGGATTGGATACGCAGTATTTT.

This clone appeared a single time. The gene calls are TRBV28 and TRBJ2-5; tentatively, D is TRBD1 (6 bases). Germline CDR1 and CDR2: MDHEN and SYDVKM. CDR3 length: 15 amino acids. Trimming pared 3 bases from V and 2 bases from J, leaving 13 bases between. The CDR3 spells CASSFAGVGQETQYF. In DNA form, the CDR3 reads TGTGCCAGCAGTTTTGCAGGGGTCGGACAAGAGACCCAGTACTTC.

This chain links TRBV4-1 with TRBJ2-7; 9 nucleotides match TRBD2. Germline CDR1 MGHRA, CDR2 YSYEKL. This CDR3 comprises 15 residues. V dropped 4 bases and J dropped 2; count of bases not matched to a gene: 6. The CDR3 is CASSPASGATYEQYF. The CDR3 DNA sequence: TGCGCCAGCAGCCCCGCTAGCGGGGCTACCTACGAGCAGTACTTC.

This clone was counted once. The chain carries TRBV27 and TRBJ2-1; 7 bases map to TRBD1. From germline, CDR1 is MNHEY and CDR2 SMNVEV (reference sequence). The CDR3 covers 13 residues. V lost 6 bases to trimming and J lost 15 bases; unmatched junction nucleotides: 14. The chain's CDR3 is CASSLGLDRDGFF. For the CDR3, the DNA is TGTGCCAGCAGCCTGGGGCTTGACAGGGACGGGTTCTTC.

As DNA, the CDR3 is TGTGCCAGCAGCTTAGAGGGGGGTGAGCAGTTCTTC. Protein sequence: CASSLEGGEQFF. The chain is built from TRBV11-3 and TRBJ2-1, with D possibly matching TRBD2 (6 bases). This CDR3 is built from 12 residues. The ends were cut back, 0 bases at V and 9 bases at J, with 6 bases in the middle. Germline V gene sequence: CDR1 SGHNT, CDR2 YENEEA.